This T cell receptor beta chain is from a study of blood T cell repertoires in COVID-19. Study background: The United States, Italy and Spain provided the acute and convalescent COVID-19 samples.

Per the original methods: By means of reference gene primer amplification, nucleated cell counts were estimated. Using immunoSEQ multiplex PCR, the repertoire was profiled, and TCRdb retains in-frame clones only, with some absent. The V and J calls and clone size are taken from that table; D and trimming were inferred from the DNA. The data show some 90,000 clones, around 85% seen once. In germline, CDR1 is LNHNV, CDR2 YYDKDF (reference sequence). V shed 0 bases and J shed 1 base, with 9 bases lying between them. This CDR3 spans 16 amino acids. The source is a man in his fifties or sixties with acute or convalescent COVID-19. V usage is TRBV15 and J usage is TRBJ2-2, with D unclear. Sequenced sample: peripheral blood. In DNA, the CDR3 is TGTGCCACCAGCAGAGATTGGTCGAGGAACACCGGGGAGCTGTTTTTT. Protein: CATSRDWSRNTGELFF.